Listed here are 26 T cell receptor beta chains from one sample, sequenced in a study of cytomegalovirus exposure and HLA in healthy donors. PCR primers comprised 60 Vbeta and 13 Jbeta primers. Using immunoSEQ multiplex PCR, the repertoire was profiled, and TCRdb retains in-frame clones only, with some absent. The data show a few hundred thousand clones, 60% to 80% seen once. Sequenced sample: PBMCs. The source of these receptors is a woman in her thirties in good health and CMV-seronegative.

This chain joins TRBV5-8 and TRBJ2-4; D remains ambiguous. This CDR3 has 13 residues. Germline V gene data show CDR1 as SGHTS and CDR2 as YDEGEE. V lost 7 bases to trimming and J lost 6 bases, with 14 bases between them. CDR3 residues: CASGYLGPNIQYF. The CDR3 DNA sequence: TGTGCCAGCGGTTATCTAGGCCCAAACATTCAGTACTTC.

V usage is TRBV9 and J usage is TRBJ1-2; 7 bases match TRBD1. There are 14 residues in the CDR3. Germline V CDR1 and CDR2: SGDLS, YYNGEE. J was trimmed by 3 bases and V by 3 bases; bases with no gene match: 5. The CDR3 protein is CASSAGGDYYGYTF. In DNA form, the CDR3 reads TGTGCCAGCAGCGCAGGGGGAGACTACTATGGCTACACCTTC.

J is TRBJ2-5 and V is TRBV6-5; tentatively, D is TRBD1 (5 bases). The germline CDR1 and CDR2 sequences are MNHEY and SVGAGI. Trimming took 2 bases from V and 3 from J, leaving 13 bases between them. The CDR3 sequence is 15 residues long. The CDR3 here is CASSYGAAREETQYF. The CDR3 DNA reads TGTGCCAGCAGTTACGGCGCGGCCAGGGAAGAGACCCAGTACTTC.

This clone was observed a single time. CDR3 nucleotide sequence: TGCGCCAGCAGGTTGACTTACCAGGGTCATCAGCCCCAGCATTTT. This gives the protein CASRLTYQGHQPQHF. The chain links TRBV5-1 to TRBJ1-5; the D gene is possibly TRBD1 (5 bases). This CDR3 region has 15 residues. V lost 5 bases to trimming and J lost 5 bases, with 17 bases between them. Germline lookup yields CDR1 SGHRS and CDR2 YFSETQ.

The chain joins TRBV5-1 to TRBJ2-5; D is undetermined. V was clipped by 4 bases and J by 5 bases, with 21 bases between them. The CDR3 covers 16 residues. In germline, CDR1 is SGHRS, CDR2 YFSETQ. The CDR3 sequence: CASSPDYIANRETQYF. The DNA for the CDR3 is TGCGCCAGCAGCCCCGATTATATAGCCAATAGGGAGACCCAGTACTTC.

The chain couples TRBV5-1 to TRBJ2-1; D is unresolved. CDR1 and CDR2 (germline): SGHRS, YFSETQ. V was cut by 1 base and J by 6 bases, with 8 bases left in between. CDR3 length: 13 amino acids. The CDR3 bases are TGCGCCAGCAGCTTGTACTCCCGCAATGAGCAGTTCTTC. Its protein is CASSLYSRNEQFF.

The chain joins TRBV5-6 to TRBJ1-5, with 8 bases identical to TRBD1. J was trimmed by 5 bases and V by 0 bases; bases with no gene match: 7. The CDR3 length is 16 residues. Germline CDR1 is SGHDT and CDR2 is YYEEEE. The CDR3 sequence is CASSLGGGQGYQPQHF. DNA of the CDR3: TGTGCCAGCAGCTTGGGCGGCGGACAGGGCTATCAGCCCCAGCATTTT.

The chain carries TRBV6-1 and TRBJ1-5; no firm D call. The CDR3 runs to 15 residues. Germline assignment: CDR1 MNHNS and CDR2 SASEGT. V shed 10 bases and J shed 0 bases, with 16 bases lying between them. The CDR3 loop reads CATLVSGFSNQPQHF. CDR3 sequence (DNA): TGTGCCACCCTAGTTTCGGGATTTAGCAATCAGCCCCAGCATTTT.

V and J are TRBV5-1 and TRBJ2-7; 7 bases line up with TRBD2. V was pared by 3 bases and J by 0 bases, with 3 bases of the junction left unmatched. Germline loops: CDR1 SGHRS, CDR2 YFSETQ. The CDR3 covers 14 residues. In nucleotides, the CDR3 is TGCGCCAGCAGCTGGGGGGGAGACTCCTACGAGCAGTACTTC. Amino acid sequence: CASSWGGDSYEQYF.

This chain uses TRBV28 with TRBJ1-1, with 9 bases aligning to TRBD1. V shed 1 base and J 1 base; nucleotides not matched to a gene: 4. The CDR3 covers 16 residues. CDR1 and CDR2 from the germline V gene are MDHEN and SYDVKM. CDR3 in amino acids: CASSLFWTGENTEAFF. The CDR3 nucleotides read TGTGCCAGCAGTTTATTCTGGACAGGGGAGAACACTGAAGCTTTCTTT.

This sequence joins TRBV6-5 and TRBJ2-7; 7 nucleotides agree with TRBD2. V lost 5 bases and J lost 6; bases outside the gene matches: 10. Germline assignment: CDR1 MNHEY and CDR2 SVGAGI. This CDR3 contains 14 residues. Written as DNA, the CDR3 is TGTGCCAGCAGTATCAAGCGGGGAGGCGGCGAGCAGTACTTC. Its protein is CASSIKRGGGEQYF.

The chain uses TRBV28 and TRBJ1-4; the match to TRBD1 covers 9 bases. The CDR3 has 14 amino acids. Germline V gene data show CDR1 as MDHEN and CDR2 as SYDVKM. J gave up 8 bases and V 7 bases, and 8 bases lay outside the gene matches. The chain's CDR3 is CASNMGQGPEKLFF. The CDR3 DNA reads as TGTGCCAGCAATATGGGACAGGGCCCCGAAAAACTGTTTTTT.

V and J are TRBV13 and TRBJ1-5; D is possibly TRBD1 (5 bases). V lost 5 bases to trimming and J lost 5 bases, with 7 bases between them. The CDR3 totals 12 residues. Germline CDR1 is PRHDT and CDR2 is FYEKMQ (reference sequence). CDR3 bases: TGTGCCAGCAGCAGGGGCGATCAGCCCCAGCATTTT. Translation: CASSRGDQPQHF.

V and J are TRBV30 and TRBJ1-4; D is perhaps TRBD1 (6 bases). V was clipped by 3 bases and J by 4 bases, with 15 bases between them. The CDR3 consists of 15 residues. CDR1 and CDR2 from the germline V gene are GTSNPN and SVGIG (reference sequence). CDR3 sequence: CAWRGKGGDNEKLFF. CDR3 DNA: TGTGCCTGGAGGGGCAAAGGGGGAGATAATGAAAAACTGTTTTTT.

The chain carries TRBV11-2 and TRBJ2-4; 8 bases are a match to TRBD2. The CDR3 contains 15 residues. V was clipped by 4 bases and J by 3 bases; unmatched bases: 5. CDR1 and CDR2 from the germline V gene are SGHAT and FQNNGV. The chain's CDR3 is CASSSGGVGKNIQYF. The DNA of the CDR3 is TGTGCCAGCAGCTCGGGAGGGGTGGGCAAAAACATTCAGTACTTC.

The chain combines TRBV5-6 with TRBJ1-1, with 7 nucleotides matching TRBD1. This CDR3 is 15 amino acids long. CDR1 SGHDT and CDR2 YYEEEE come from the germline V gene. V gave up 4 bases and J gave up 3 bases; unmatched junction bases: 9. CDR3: CASSGADRAHTEAFF. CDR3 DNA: TGTGCCAGCAGCGGGGCCGACAGGGCCCACACTGAAGCTTTCTTT.

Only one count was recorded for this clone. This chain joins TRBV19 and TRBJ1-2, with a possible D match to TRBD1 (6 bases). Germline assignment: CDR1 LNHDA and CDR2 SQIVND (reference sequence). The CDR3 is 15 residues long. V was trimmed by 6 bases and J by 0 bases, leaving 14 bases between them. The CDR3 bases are TGTGCCAGTAGACTTGACAGGCTCCCTAACTATGGCTACACCTTC. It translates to CASRLDRLPNYGYTF.

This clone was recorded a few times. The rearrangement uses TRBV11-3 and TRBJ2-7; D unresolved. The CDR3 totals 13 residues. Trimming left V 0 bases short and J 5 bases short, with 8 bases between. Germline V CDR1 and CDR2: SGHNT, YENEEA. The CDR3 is CASSLDYRNEQYF. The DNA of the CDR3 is TGTGCCAGCAGCTTAGACTACAGAAACGAGCAGTACTTC.

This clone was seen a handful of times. The CDR3 DNA reads TGTGCCAGCAGTACAGGGGGCGCTAACTATGGCTACACCTTC. Translation gives CASSTGGANYGYTF. The V gene is TRBV6-5, the J gene TRBJ1-2, with 9 bases matching TRBD1. Losses at the gene ends were 5 bases for V and 0 bases for J; bases not matched to a gene: 1. CDR3 length equals 14 residues. The germline CDR1 and CDR2 sequences are MNHEY and SVGAGI.

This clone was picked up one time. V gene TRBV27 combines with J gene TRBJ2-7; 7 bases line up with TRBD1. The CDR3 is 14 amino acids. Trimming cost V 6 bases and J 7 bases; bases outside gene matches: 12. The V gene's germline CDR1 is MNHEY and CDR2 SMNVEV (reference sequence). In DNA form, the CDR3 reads TGTGCCAGCAGACGACAGGGACACTCGGGGGAGCAGTACTTC. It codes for CASRRQGHSGEQYF.

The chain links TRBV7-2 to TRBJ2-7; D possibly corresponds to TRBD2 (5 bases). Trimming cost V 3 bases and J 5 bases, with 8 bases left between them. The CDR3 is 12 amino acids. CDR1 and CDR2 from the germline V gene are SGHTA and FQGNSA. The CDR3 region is CASSFLADEQYF. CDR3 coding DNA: TGTGCCAGCAGCTTTCTAGCTGACGAGCAGTACTTC.

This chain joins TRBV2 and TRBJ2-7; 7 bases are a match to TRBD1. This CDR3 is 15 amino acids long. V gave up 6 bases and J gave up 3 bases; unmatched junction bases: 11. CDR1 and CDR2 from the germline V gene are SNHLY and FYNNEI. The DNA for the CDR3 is TGTGCCAGCAGCTATACCGGGACAGTTTACTACGAGCAGTACTTC. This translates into CASSYTGTVYYEQYF.

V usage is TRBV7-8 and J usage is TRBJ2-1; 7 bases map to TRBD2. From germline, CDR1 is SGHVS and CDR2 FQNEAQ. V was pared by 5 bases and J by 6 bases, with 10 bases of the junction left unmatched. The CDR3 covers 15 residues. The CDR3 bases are TGTGCCAGCAGCCCCCGAGAAAGCGGGACCAATGAGCAGTTCTTC. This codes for CASSPRESGTNEQFF. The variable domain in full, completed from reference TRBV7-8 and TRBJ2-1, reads GAGVSQSPRYKVAKRGQDVALRCDPISGHVSLFWYQQALGQGPEFLTYFQNEAQLDKSGLPSDRFFAERPEGSVSTLKIQRTQQEDSAVYLCASSPRESGTNEQFFGPGTRLTVL.

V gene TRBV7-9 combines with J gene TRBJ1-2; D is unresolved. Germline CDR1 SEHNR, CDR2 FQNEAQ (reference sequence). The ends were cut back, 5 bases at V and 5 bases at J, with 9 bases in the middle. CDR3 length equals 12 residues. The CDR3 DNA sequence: TGTGCCAGCAGCCGGAGTTCTTATGGCTACACCTTC. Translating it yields CASSRSSYGYTF.

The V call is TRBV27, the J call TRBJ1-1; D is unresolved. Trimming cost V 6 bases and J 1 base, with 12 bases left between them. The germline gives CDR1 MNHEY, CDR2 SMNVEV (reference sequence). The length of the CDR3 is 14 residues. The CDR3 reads CASRIISGNTEAFF. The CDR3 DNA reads TGTGCCAGCAGAATAATATCGGGGAACACTGAAGCTTTCTTT.

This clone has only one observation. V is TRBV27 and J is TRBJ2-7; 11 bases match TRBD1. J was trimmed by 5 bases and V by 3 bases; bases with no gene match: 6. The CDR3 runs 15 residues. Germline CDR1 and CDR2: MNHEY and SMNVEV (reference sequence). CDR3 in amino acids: CASSFAGQGVHEQYF. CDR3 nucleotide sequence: TGTGCCAGCAGTTTCGCGGGACAGGGGGTCCACGAGCAGTACTTC.